Listed below are T cell receptor beta chains from one sample, sequenced in a study of neurological immune-mediated disorders. TCRdb called the 5' RACE reads again in MiXCR, with one record for every CDR3 protein. The sample holds approximately 58,000 distinct CDR3 sequences; more than 7% are singletons and the top ten take under 2.5%. The sequencing sample was made of PBMCs. These receptors all come from a woman in her forties in good health. Both conserved end residues are part of each CDR3. The D gene is left open where the match is weak. Some rows have no size entry. The others give once, few or many, or a class for an expanded clone.

d_call clone_size j_call v_call cdr3_aa cdr3_nt
TRBD2 many TRBJ2-5 TRBV6-2/TRBV6-3 CASSYGLRGFYQETQYF TGTGCCAGCAGTTATGGCCTGCGGGGGTTCTACCAAGAGACCCAGTACTTC
- many TRBJ1-6 TRBV9 CASSAFDGAGSYNSPLHF TGTGCCAGCAGCGCCTTCGATGGGGCAGGCTCCTATAATTCACCCCTCCACTTT
- many TRBJ1-2 TRBV7-6 CASSLSRGGGYGYTF TGTGCCAGCAGCCTCAGTAGGGGAGGAGGCTATGGCTACACCTTC
TRBD2 many TRBJ2-3 TRBV7-8 CASSRGTSGGLTDTQYF TGTGCCAGCAGCAGAGGGACTAGCGGGGGATTGACAGATACGCAGTATTTT
- many TRBJ1-6 TRBV9 CASSADSFGSPLHF TGTGCCAGCAGCGCGGACAGTTTTGGATCACCCCTCCACTTT
TRBD1 - TRBJ1-2 TRBV7-2 CASREPGQTRGYTF TGTGCCAGCAGGGAGCCGGGACAGACGAGGGGCTACACCTTC
TRBD2 many TRBJ2-1 TRBV20-1 CSASDTSGGSYNEQFF TGCAGTGCTAGCGACACTAGCGGGGGTTCCTACAATGAGCAGTTCTTC
TRBD1 many TRBJ2-7 TRBV12-3/TRBV12-4 CASSGTGVFHEQYF TGTGCCAGCAGTGGGACAGGGGTTTTTCACGAGCAGTACTTC
- many TRBJ2-7 TRBV27 CASSPIQGPYEQYF TGTGCCAGCAGTCCGATACAGGGACCCTACGAGCAGTACTTC
- many TRBJ1-2 TRBV14 CASSPGRDYGYTF TGTGCCAGCAGCCCTGGACGAGACTATGGCTACACCTTC
- many TRBJ2-5 TRBV15 CATSLHRGTGETQYF TGTGCCACCAGCCTCCATAGGGGAACGGGAGAGACCCAGTACTTC
- many TRBJ2-4 TRBV12-3/TRBV12-4 CASSLGKNIQYF TGTGCCAGCAGTTTAGGCAAAAACATTCAGTACTTC
- - TRBJ2-3 TRBV5-1 CASSSERVLPTDTQYF TGCGCCAGCAGCAGCGAGCGGGTTCTTCCCACAGATACGCAGTATTTT
- few TRBJ2-1 TRBV11-2 CASSFSPNNEQFF TGTGCCAGCAGCTTTAGCCCCAACAATGAGCAGTTCTTC
TRBD1 many TRBJ1-2 TRBV10-3 CAISDAGTGGAYGYTF TGTGCCATCAGCGACGCCGGGACAGGGGGCGCGTATGGCTACACCTTC
- many TRBJ2-7 TRBV7-2 CASSLNEGEQYF TGTGCCAGCAGCTTAAATGAGGGCGAGCAGTACTTC
- - TRBJ2-2 TRBV4-3 CASSHPQGGTGELFF TGCGCCAGCAGCCATCCCCAAGGGGGCACCGGGGAGCTGTTTTTT
TRBD1 many TRBJ2-2 TRBV5-1 CASSLAGGVSGELFF TGCGCCAGCAGCTTGGCAGGGGGCGTTTCCGGGGAGCTGTTTTTT
- many TRBJ2-7 TRBV20-1 CSASTAYEQYF TGCAGTGCTTCGACGGCCTACGAGCAGTACTTC
- medium-sized TRBJ2-1 TRBV2 CASSTPSTGNNEQFF TGTGCCAGCAGTACACCATCTACAGGGAACAATGAGCAGTTCTTC
- many TRBJ2-4 TRBV7-6 CASSSSLAKNIQYF TGTGCCAGCAGCTCGTCTTTAGCCAAAAACATTCAGTACTTC
- many TRBJ1-2 TRBV7-2 CASSLDGRASSYGYTF TGTGCCAGCAGCTTAGATGGCAGGGCGTCTAGCTATGGCTACACCTTC